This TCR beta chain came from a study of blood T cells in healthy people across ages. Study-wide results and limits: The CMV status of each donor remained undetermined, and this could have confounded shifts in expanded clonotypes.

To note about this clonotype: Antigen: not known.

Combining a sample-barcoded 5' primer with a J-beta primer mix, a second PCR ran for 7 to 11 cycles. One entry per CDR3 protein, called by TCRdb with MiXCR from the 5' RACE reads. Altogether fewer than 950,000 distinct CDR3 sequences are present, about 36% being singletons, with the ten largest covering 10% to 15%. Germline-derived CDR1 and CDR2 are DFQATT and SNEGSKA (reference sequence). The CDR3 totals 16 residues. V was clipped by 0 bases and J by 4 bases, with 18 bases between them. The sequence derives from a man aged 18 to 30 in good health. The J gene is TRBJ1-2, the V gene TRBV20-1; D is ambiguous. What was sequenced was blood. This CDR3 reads CSARDRNPVALYGYTF. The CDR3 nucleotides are TGCAGTGCTAGAGACCGCAACCCAGTCGCACTCTATGGCTACACCTTC.